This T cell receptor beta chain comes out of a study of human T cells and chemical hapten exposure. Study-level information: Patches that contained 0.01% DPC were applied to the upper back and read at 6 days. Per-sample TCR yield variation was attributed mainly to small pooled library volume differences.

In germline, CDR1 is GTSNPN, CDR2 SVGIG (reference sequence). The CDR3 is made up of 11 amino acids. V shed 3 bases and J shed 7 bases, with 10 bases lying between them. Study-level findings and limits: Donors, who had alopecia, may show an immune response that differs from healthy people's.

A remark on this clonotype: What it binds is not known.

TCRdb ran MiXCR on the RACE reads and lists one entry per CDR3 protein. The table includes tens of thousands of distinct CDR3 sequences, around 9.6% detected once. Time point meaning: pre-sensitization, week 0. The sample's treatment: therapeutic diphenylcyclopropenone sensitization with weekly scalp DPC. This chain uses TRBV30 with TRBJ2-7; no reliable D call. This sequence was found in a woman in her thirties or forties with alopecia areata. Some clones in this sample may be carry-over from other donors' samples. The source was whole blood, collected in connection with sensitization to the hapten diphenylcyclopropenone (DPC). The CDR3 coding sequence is TGTGCCTGGAGCCGAGATCGGGAGCAGTACTTC. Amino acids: CAWSRDREQYF.